A selection of T cell receptor beta chains follows, all from one sample in a study of blood T cell repertoires in COVID-19. Generated by immunoSEQ multiplex PCR, the TCRdb table keeps only in-frame clones and is missing some. This sample has about 130,000 clones; nearly 85% occur once, and the top ten carry 44%. The source material was peripheral blood. The receptors shown here come from a human donor in a cohort sampled during active COVID-19. CDR3s include the opening cysteine and the closing phenylalanine or tryptophan. The order of the fields is V gene, clone size, D gene, J gene, CDR3 protein, CDR3 DNA. D genes are given only for firm matches. Some rows have no size entry. The others give once, few or many, or a class for an expanded clone.

V gene: TRBV19
clone size: NA
D gene: NA
J gene: TRBJ1-4
CDR3 protein: CASSIGQGGEKLFF
CDR3 DNA: TGTGCCAGTAGTATCGGCCAGGGTGGTGAAAAACTGTTTTTT

V gene: TRBV5-4
clone size: once
D gene: NA
J gene: TRBJ1-5
CDR3 protein: CASSLAGSNQPQHF
CDR3 DNA: TGTGCCAGCAGCTTGGCAGGAAGCAATCAGCCCCAGCATTTT

V gene: TRBV7-9
clone size: NA
D gene: TRBD1
J gene: TRBJ1-2
CDR3 protein: CASSRQGFYGYTF
CDR3 DNA: TGTGCCAGCAGCAGACAGGGATTCTATGGCTACACCTTC

V gene: TRBV27
clone size: NA
D gene: NA
J gene: TRBJ2-5
CDR3 protein: CASSPTSLGETQYF
CDR3 DNA: TGTGCCAGCAGTCCCACTAGCCTGGGGGAGACCCAGTACTTC

V gene: TRBV7-7
clone size: once
D gene: NA
J gene: TRBJ2-3
CDR3 protein: CASSLGAGGTDTQYF
CDR3 DNA: TGTGCTAGCAGCTTAGGGGCGGGCGGCACAGATACGCAGTATTTT

V gene: TRBV19
clone size: NA
D gene: NA
J gene: TRBJ1-4
CDR3 protein: CASKETGTANEKLFF
CDR3 DNA: TGTGCCAGTAAGGAGACCGGGACTGCTAATGAAAAACTGTTTTTT

V gene: TRBV7-8
clone size: NA
D gene: TRBD1
J gene: TRBJ1-2
CDR3 protein: CASSLAAGGSGYTF
CDR3 DNA: TGTGCCAGCAGCTTAGCGGCAGGGGGCTCCGGCTACACCTTC

V gene: TRBV10-3
clone size: NA
D gene: TRBD2
J gene: TRBJ2-3
CDR3 protein: CAISAGAGVGTDTQYF
CDR3 DNA: TGTGCCATCAGTGCTGGAGCGGGAGTAGGCACAGATACGCAGTATTTT

V gene: TRBV10-3
clone size: NA
D gene: TRBD1
J gene: TRBJ1-5
CDR3 protein: CAISETGAQPQHF
CDR3 DNA: TGTGCCATCAGTGAGACAGGGGCTCAGCCCCAGCATTTT

V gene: TRBV5-1
clone size: NA
D gene: TRBD1
J gene: TRBJ2-1
CDR3 protein: CASSPGTAHEQFF
CDR3 DNA: TGCGCCAGCAGCCCGGGGACAGCCCATGAGCAGTTCTTC

V gene: TRBV19
clone size: NA
D gene: NA
J gene: TRBJ2-1
CDR3 protein: CASSIGGRSRDEQFF
CDR3 DNA: TGTGCCAGTAGTATCGGTGGGAGGAGCCGCGATGAGCAGTTCTTC

V gene: TRBV11-3
clone size: once
D gene: NA
J gene: TRBJ1-6
CDR3 protein: CASSLEAGWYNSPLHF
CDR3 DNA: TGTGCCAGCAGCTTAGAGGCAGGTTGGTATAATTCACCCCTCCACTTT

V gene: TRBV18
clone size: NA
D gene: TRBD1
J gene: TRBJ1-2
CDR3 protein: CASSRDRYYGYTF
CDR3 DNA: TGTGCCAGCTCACGGGACAGATACTATGGCTACACCTTC

V gene: TRBV5-4
clone size: NA
D gene: NA
J gene: TRBJ1-6
CDR3 protein: CASSLATGGSPLHF
CDR3 DNA: TGTGCCAGCAGCTTGGCTACCGGCGGTTCACCCCTCCACTTT

V gene: TRBV10-3
clone size: few
D gene: NA
J gene: TRBJ1-5
CDR3 protein: CAIADRGNQPQHF
CDR3 DNA: TGTGCCATCGCTGACCGAGGGAATCAGCCCCAGCATTTT